The 32 T cell receptor beta chains below all came from one sample that was sequenced in a study of beta chain features in type 1 diabetes. The whole isolated RNA underwent reverse transcription, so sequencing captured expressed TCRB transcripts. Some clones are missing from TCRdb's copy, which holds only in-frame ones; the method was immunoSEQ multiplex PCR. Here the sample spans about 370,000 clones, roughly 9.8% being singletons. The antigens these receptors bind are not known. Study results and limitations: Significant though moderate, a shortening of TCRB CDR3s appeared in all four CD4+ subsets of Type 1 diabetes patients.

Sequences were obtained from central memory CD4+ T cells from blood. The receptor set was obtained from a young man with type 1 diabetes.

This clone was counted only a few times. The chain is built from TRBV28 and TRBJ2-5, with 8 bases aligning to TRBD1. The CDR3 runs to 14 residues. Germline-derived CDR1 and CDR2 are MDHEN and SYDVKM. The ends lost 4 bases at V and 11 bases at J; junction bases unmatched: 12. CDR3 sequence reads: CASSYVGQASGQYF. For the CDR3, the DNA is TGTGCCAGCAGTTACGTGGGACAGGCCTCTGGGCAGTACTTC.

A note on this clone: This may stem from a read error, because a much larger clone lies one nucleotide away. The V and J genes are TRBV7-9 and TRBJ2-5; 9 nucleotides match TRBD1. The J call may be incorrect, as the DNA end agrees better with TRBJ2-7. The CDR3 runs to 14 residues. Germline V gene lookup returns CDR1 SEHNR and CDR2 FQNEAQ (reference sequence). CDR3 region: CASSSGTGTYEQYF. The DNA for the CDR3 is TGTGCCAGCAGCTCCGGGACAGGGACCTACGAGCAGTACTTC.

A few counts support this clone. The chain carries TRBV28 and TRBJ1-2; no reliable D call. The germline V gene has CDR1 MDHEN and CDR2 SYDVKM. The CDR3 runs 12 residues. V gave up 5 bases and J gave up 4 bases, with 8 bases separating them. CDR3 in amino acids: CASSPTLYGYTF. The CDR3 DNA sequence: TGTGCCAGCAGTCCGACACTCTATGGCTACACCTTC.

This CDR3 reads CASSSDGFYGYTF. The CDR3 region has the DNA TGCGCCAGCAGCTCAGACGGATTCTATGGCTACACCTTC. This chain connects TRBV5-1 to TRBJ1-2; D unresolved. CDR1 is SGHRS, CDR2 YFSETQ, per germline. V shed 3 bases and J shed 4 bases, with 10 bases lying between them. This CDR3 has 13 amino acids.

The genes are TRBV6-5 and TRBJ2-1; perhaps TRBD1 as D (6 bases). The CDR3 runs to 14 residues. Germline V gives CDR1 MNHEY, CDR2 SVGAGI. The germline V and J ends were trimmed by 5 bases and 6 bases, with 14 bases remaining between them. This CDR3 is CASSSIGTLNEQFF. CDR3 in DNA: TGTGCCAGCAGTAGCATCGGGACACTCAATGAGCAGTTCTTC.

This clone was observed a few times. The V and J genes are TRBV7-3 and TRBJ2-3, with D possibly matching TRBD1 (5 bases). The V end lost 0 bases, the J end lost 5 bases, and 12 bases lay between the germline ends. Germline V gives CDR1 SGHTA, CDR2 FQGTGA. This CDR3 has 15 amino acids. The CDR3 DNA reads TGTGCCAGCAGCTTAACGTCGACAGTGGGAGATACGCAGTATTTT. It codes for CASSLTSTVGDTQYF.

The chain couples TRBV6-5 to TRBJ2-3, with a weak D call TRBD1 (5 bases). The CDR3 covers 15 residues. Germline-derived CDR1 and CDR2 are MNHEY and SVGAGI. V lost 8 bases, J lost 4 bases, and 19 bases lay in between. CDR3 sequence: CASSAQGSRPDTQYF. Written as DNA, the CDR3 is TGTGCCAGCTCTGCCCAGGGTTCAAGACCAGATACGCAGTATTTT.

This sequence joins TRBV5-4 and TRBJ2-1; 9 nucleotides agree with TRBD1. Trimming at V came to 3 bases and at J to 4 bases, leaving 5 bases not matched to a gene. Looked up from germline, CDR1 is SGHNT and CDR2 is YYREEE (reference sequence). This CDR3 contains 15 residues. This CDR3 is CASSSRDRAYNEQFF. CDR3 bases: TGTGCCAGCAGCTCCCGGGACAGGGCGTACAATGAGCAGTTCTTC.

The rearrangement uses TRBV5-4 and TRBJ1-2; D perhaps matches TRBD1 (5 bases). V was trimmed by 4 bases and J by 8 bases, leaving 15 bases between them. This CDR3 contains 13 residues. Germline V gene data show CDR1 as SGHNT and CDR2 as YYREEE (reference sequence). CDR3 in amino acids: CASSLGGEVGYTF. DNA for the CDR3: TGTGCCAGCAGCCTCGGGGGGGAGGTGGGCTACACCTTC.

This clone was seen only a few times. V gene TRBV13 combines with J gene TRBJ2-3; D unresolved. The CDR3 is 18 amino acids. V lost 2 bases and J lost 2, with 20 bases in between. CDR1 PRHDT and CDR2 FYEKMQ come from the germline V gene (reference sequence). The chain's CDR3 is CASSLTVYRPQITDTQYF. CDR3 bases: TGTGCCAGCAGCTTAACTGTGTATAGACCGCAGATCACAGATACGCAGTATTTT.

The sample holds a few counts of this clone. Other DNA sequences in the same sample also yield this CDR3. This rearrangement joins TRBV7-8 to TRBJ2-1; D is perhaps TRBD2 (6 bases). The V gene's germline CDR1 is SGHVS and CDR2 FQNEAQ. V was shortened by 1 base and J by 0 bases, with 16 bases between the two germline ends. The length of the CDR3 is 18 residues. CDR3: CASSLDQGGSSSYNEQFF. Written as DNA, the CDR3 is TGTGCCAGCAGCTTAGACCAGGGAGGCTCCAGCTCCTACAATGAGCAGTTCTTC.

CDR3 nucleotides: TGTGCCAGTAGACCCAGGGGAGAGGGCTATGGCTACACCTTC. Translating gives CASRPRGEGYGYTF. This chain links TRBV19 with TRBJ1-2; D might be TRBD1 (6 bases). V was shortened by 6 bases and J by 4 bases, with 15 bases between the two germline ends. The CDR3 loop spans 14 amino acids. Germline loops: CDR1 LNHDA, CDR2 SQIVND (reference sequence).

This sequence joins TRBV5-1 and TRBJ2-3, with TRBD2 matching 8 bases. From germline, CDR1 is SGHRS and CDR2 YFSETQ. V gave up 0 bases and J gave up 6 bases; unmatched junction bases: 12. The CDR3 has 17 residues. CDR3 loop: CASSLAGRAGEADTQYF. CDR3 in DNA: TGCGCCAGCAGCTTGGCCGGCCGAGCGGGAGAAGCCGATACGCAGTATTTT.

The V gene is TRBV10-3, the J gene TRBJ2-7, with D possibly being TRBD2 (11 bases). Trimming took off 10 bases at V and 2 bases at J, with 27 bases between the two ends. Germline loops: CDR1 ENHRY, CDR2 SYGVKD. The CDR3 extends over 17 amino acids. CDR3 sequence: CATRAGQGTSGTYEQYF. The CDR3 nucleotides read TGTGCCACCCGGGCGGGACAGGGGACTAGCGGTACCTACGAGCAGTACTTC.

This chain joins TRBV27 and TRBJ2-7; tentatively, D is TRBD2 (6 bases). Trimming pared 5 bases from V and 2 bases from J, leaving 13 bases between. CDR3 length: 14 residues. CDR1 is MNHEY and CDR2 is SMNVEV in the germline V gene (reference sequence). The chain's CDR3 is CASSAAGSTYEQYF. The CDR3 DNA follows: TGTGCCAGCAGTGCCGCGGGAAGTACCTACGAGCAGTACTTC.

This clone was seen only a few times. The rearrangement uses TRBV5-6 and TRBJ2-3; D possibly corresponds to TRBD2 (5 bases). Trimming pared 5 bases from V and 2 bases from J, leaving 12 bases between. CDR3 length: 14 residues. Looked up from germline, CDR1 is SGHDT and CDR2 is YYEEEE. The CDR3 spells CASRGRGYTDTQYF. DNA for the CDR3: TGTGCCAGCAGAGGCCGGGGTTACACAGATACGCAGTATTTT. Using reference TRBV5-6 and TRBJ2-3 for the parts outside the CDR3, the full variable domain is DAGVTQSPTHLIKTRGQQVTLRCSPKSGHDTVSWYQQALGQGPQFIFQYYEEEERQRGNFPDRFSGHQFPNYSSELNVNALLLGDSALYLCASRGRGYTDTQYFGPGTRLTVL.

This clone was counted only a few times. The rearrangement joins TRBV5-4 to TRBJ2-7; 7 bases align to TRBD2. The ends lost 4 bases at V and 2 bases at J; junction bases unmatched: 12. CDR3 length equals 16 residues. Germline CDR1 and CDR2: SGHNT and YYREEE (reference sequence). As DNA, the CDR3 is TGTGCCAGCAGCACCATGGGCCTAGCGGTTACCTACGAGCAGTACTTC. Translating it yields CASSTMGLAVTYEQYF.

This clone was found a few times. This chain uses TRBV5-4 with TRBJ2-5; no definite D call. Germline CDR1 is SGHNT and CDR2 is YYREEE (reference sequence). The V gene lost 0 bases and the J gene lost 7 bases, with 10 bases spanning the gap. The CDR3 sequence is 13 residues long. The CDR3 spells CASSLEQLGTQYF. In DNA, the CDR3 is TGTGCCAGCAGCTTGGAACAGTTGGGGACCCAGTACTTC.

This clone was detected ten times or more. The chain combines TRBV19 with TRBJ2-7; no clear D gene. The V end was cut by 4 bases, the J end by 2 bases, with 12 bases between. CDR1 and CDR2 (germline): LNHDA, SQIVND (reference sequence). The CDR3 consists of 14 residues. The CDR3 region has the DNA TGTGCCAGTAGTACCCAGAGAAGGGCCTACGAGCAGTACTTC. It yields the protein CASSTQRRAYEQYF.

In this sample, this clone turned up a few times. The chain carries TRBV4-1 and TRBJ2-5; D gene unclear. The V and J ends lost 1 base and 2 bases respectively, with 5 bases between them. The CDR3 consists of 13 residues. CDR1 is MGHRA and CDR2 is YSYEKL in the germline V gene. CDR3 in amino acids: CASSQGVQETQYF. The CDR3 nucleotides are TGCGCCAGCAGCCAAGGTGTACAAGAGACCCAGTACTTC.

The rearrangement uses TRBV5-1 and TRBJ2-7; D perhaps matches TRBD2 (5 bases). Germline CDR1 SGHRS, CDR2 YFSETQ. This CDR3 has 14 residues. V dropped 3 bases and J dropped 2 bases, with 12 bases sitting between them. DNA of the CDR3: TGCGCCAGCAGCTCCGCCGGGAACACCTACGAGCAGTACTTC. This sequence encodes CASSSAGNTYEQYF.

A note on this clone: One base away lies a much larger clone, so this may be a sequencing read error. The J gene is TRBJ2-2, the V gene TRBV7-9; no reliable D call. CDR3 length: 14 residues. From germline, CDR1 is SEHNR and CDR2 FQNEAQ (reference sequence). Between the trimmed V and J ends, which lost 1 base and 1 base, there was a span of 4 bases. The CDR3 loop is CASSLDQNTGELFF. Written as DNA, the CDR3 is TGTGCCAGCAGCTTAGATCAGAACACCGGGGAGCTGTTTTTT. Drawing the rest from reference TRBV7-9 and TRBJ2-2, the complete variable domain is DTGVSQNPRHKITKRGQNVTFRCDPISEHNRLYWYRQTLGQGPEFLTYFQNEAQLEKSRLLSDRFSAERPKGSFSTLEIQRTEQGDSAMYLCASSLDQNTGELFFGEGSRLTVL.

The sample holds a few counts of this clone. Germline and junction disagree at one end, which may indicate a read error. The chain has TRBV5-4 and TRBJ2-7; D is perhaps TRBD1 (6 bases). From germline, CDR1 is SGHNT and CDR2 YYREEE (reference sequence). The CDR3 consists of 13 residues. The CDR3 bases are TGCGCCAGCAGCCAAAAGACAGGAGGCGAGCAGTACTTC. Translated, it gives CASSQKTGGEQYF.

The chain employs TRBV11-3 and TRBJ2-6; 7 positions match TRBD1. The CDR3 extends over 18 amino acids. With V trimmed by 5 bases and J by 0 bases, 10 bases remained unmatched. CDR1 SGHNT and CDR2 YENEEA come from the germline V gene. The CDR3, as DNA: TGTGCCAGCAGCCCCACGGGACAGATAAGCTCTGGGGCCAACGTCCTGACTTTC. Protein product: CASSPTGQISSGANVLTF.

Comment on this clone: The identical CDR3 is also encoded by other nucleotide sequences in the sample. The genes are TRBV7-2 and TRBJ2-1; no firm D call. The CDR3 extends over 13 amino acids. V dropped 3 bases and J dropped 0 bases, with 3 bases sitting between them. The V gene's germline CDR1 is SGHTA and CDR2 FQGNSA. CDR3 residues: CASSLNSYNEQFF. CDR3 sequence (DNA): TGTGCCAGCAGCTTGAACTCCTACAATGAGCAGTTCTTC.

This clone was counted only a few times. The chain carries TRBV2 and TRBJ2-5; D tentatively fits TRBD1 or TRBD2 (5 bases each). Trimming removed 10 bases from V and 5 bases from J, with 14 bases in between. CDR3 size: 12 residues. Germline CDR1 is SNHLY and CDR2 is FYNNEI. CDR3 DNA: TGTGCCAACTCGGGACCCCCGGAGACCCAGTACTTC. Protein sequence: CANSGPPETQYF. Complete variable domain (other parts from reference TRBV2 and TRBJ2-5): EPEVTQTPSHQVTQMGQEVILRCVPISNHLYFYWYRQILGQKVEFLVSFYNNEISEKSEIFDDQFSVERPDGSNFTLKIRSTKLEDSAMYFCANSGPPETQYFGPGTRLLVL.

This clone was picked up one time. The chain has TRBV10-3 and TRBJ2-5; perhaps TRBD1 as D (5 bases). The CDR3 has 14 amino acids. Trimming shortened V by 0 bases and J by 5 bases, and 10 bases separated the two germline ends. From germline, CDR1 is ENHRY and CDR2 SYGVKD. The CDR3 reads CAISESGLGETQYF. The DNA of the CDR3 is TGTGCCATCAGTGAGTCGGGGCTTGGGGAGACCCAGTACTTC.

The chain joins TRBV7-3 to TRBJ1-6; 7 positions agree with TRBD1. This CDR3 has 14 amino acids. J lost 9 bases, V lost 5 bases, and 7 bases had no gene match. The germline gives CDR1 SGHTA, CDR2 FQGTGA. CDR3 DNA sequence: TGTGCCAGCAGCCAACAGGGGACGGCTTCACCCCTCCACTTT. This sequence encodes CASSQQGTASPLHF.

The chain carries TRBV18 and TRBJ1-1; 9 bases align to TRBD1. V lost 1 base to trimming and J lost 0 bases; unmatched junction nucleotides: 3. The CDR3 covers 16 residues. Germline V gene data show CDR1 as KGHSH and CDR2 as LQKENI. The CDR3 DNA is TGTGCCAGCTCACCACAACAGGGGGCCCTGAACACTGAAGCTTTCTTT. Its translation: CASSPQQGALNTEAFF.

J is TRBJ2-7 and V is TRBV6-6; 13 nucleotides agree with TRBD2. CDR1 MNHNY and CDR2 SVGAGI come from the germline V gene (reference sequence). There are 15 residues in the CDR3. The V and J ends lost 6 bases and 7 bases, in that order; junction bases with no gene match: 9. CDR3 protein: CASSIGLAGVREQYF. CDR3 DNA sequence: TGTGCCAGCAGCATCGGACTAGCGGGAGTAAGGGAGCAGTACTTC.

This sequence joins TRBV5-1 and TRBJ2-5, with unresolved D. The CDR3 is 13 amino acids. Germline loops: CDR1 SGHRS, CDR2 YFSETQ. V shed 4 bases and J shed 1 base, with 8 bases lying between them. The CDR3 coding sequence is TGCGCCAGCAGCCCTCAGCCCCAAGAGACCCAGTACTTC. Translation: CASSPQPQETQYF.

The chain carries TRBV5-1 and TRBJ1-2; no definite D call. The CDR3 sequence is 14 residues long. In germline, CDR1 is SGHRS, CDR2 YFSETQ. V shed 0 bases and J shed 3 bases, with 9 bases lying between them. The CDR3 DNA is TGCGCCAGCAGCTTGGAGACTGGGGACTATGGCTACACCTTC. Translated: CASSLETGDYGYTF.